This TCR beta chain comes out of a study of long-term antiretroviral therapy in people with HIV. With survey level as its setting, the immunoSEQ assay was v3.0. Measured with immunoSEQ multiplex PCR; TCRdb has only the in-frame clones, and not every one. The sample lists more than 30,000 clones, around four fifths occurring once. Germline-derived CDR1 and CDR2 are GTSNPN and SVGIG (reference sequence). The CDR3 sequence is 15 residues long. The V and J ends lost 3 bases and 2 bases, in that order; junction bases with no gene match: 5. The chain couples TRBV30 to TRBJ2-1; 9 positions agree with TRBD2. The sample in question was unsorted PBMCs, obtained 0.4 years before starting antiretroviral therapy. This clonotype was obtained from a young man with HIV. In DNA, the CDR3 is TGTGCCTGGAGAGAAGCGGGAGGACCCTACAATGAGCAGTTCTTC. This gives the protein CAWREAGGPYNEQFF.